The 18 T cell receptor beta chains below all came from one sample that was sequenced in a study of OX40 agonist ivuxolimab in advanced cancers. Assay: immunoSEQ multiplex PCR; the TCRdb copy retains only in-frame clones and omits some. The data show around 150,000 clones, with approximately 90% seen just once and 1.1% held by the top ten. The input for sequencing was CD4+ or CD8+ T cells sorted from blood, taken in a trial of the OX40 agonist ivuxolimab. These receptors originate from an adult with an advanced solid tumor such as melanoma, head and neck, liver or kidney cancer.

The chain has TRBV5-1 and TRBJ2-5, with 7 positions matching TRBD2. Germline V CDR1 and CDR2: SGHRS, YFSETQ. CDR3 length: 14 residues. Trimming removed 3 bases from V and 1 base from J; junction bases left unmatched: 3. CDR3 sequence (DNA): TGCGCCAGCAGCTCCGGACTAGTCCAAGAGACCCAGTACTTC. Translation: CASSSGLVQETQYF. The full variable domain, completed using reference TRBV5-1 and TRBJ2-5, is KAGVTQTPRYLIKTRGQQVTLSCSPISGHRSVSWYQQTPGQGLQFLFEYFSETQRNKGNFPGRFSGRQFSNSRSEMNVSTLELGDSALYLCASSSGLVQETQYFGPGTRLLVL.

The chain joins TRBV6-6 to TRBJ2-1, with D tentatively TRBD1 (6 bases). The CDR3 consists of 15 residues. Germline CDR1 and CDR2: MNHNY and SVGAGI (reference sequence). The V gene lost 7 bases and the J gene lost 2 bases, with 15 bases spanning the gap. CDR3 residues: CASNPGRGAYNEQFF. CDR3 bases: TGTGCCAGCAACCCCGGCAGGGGCGCCTACAATGAGCAGTTCTTC.

The chain joins TRBV27 to TRBJ2-1, with D perhaps TRBD1 or TRBD2 (6 bases each). Per germline, CDR1 MNHEY and CDR2 SMNVEV (reference sequence). This CDR3 has 15 amino acids. V was shortened by 2 bases and J by 8 bases, with 16 bases between the two germline ends. As DNA, the CDR3 is TGTGCCAGCAGTTTAATCTTCCCCGGGGGCGATGAGCAGTTCTTC. Translating gives CASSLIFPGGDEQFF.

The rearrangement links TRBV5-1 to TRBJ1-4, with a weak D call TRBD1 (5 bases). The CDR3 consists of 12 residues. V dropped 4 bases and J dropped 8 bases, with 9 bases sitting between them. Per germline, CDR1 SGHRS and CDR2 YFSETQ. In nucleotides, the CDR3 is TGCGCCAGCAGCCCTGACAGAGAAAAACTGTTTTTT. It translates to CASSPDREKLFF.

The chain uses TRBV27 and TRBJ2-1, with D possibly matching TRBD1 (7 bases). Trimming stripped 4 bases from V and 5 bases from J, with 18 bases between. CDR3 length equals 16 residues. Germline V gene lookup returns CDR1 MNHEY and CDR2 SMNVEV (reference sequence). The CDR3 bases are TGTGCCAGCAGTTCAATCCTTGGCGGGACAGACAATGAGCAGTTCTTC. Translating it yields CASSSILGGTDNEQFF.

V usage is TRBV18 and J usage is TRBJ2-3; D gene ambiguous. This CDR3 region has 16 residues. The V gene lost 6 bases and the J gene lost 7 bases, with 23 bases spanning the gap. Germline values: CDR1 KGHSH, CDR2 LQKENI. The CDR3 nucleotides read TGTGCCAGCTCTCATAACGACGGAACCACACGGTATACGCAGTATTTT. Translated: CASSHNDGTTRYTQYF.

The V and J genes are TRBV7-6 and TRBJ1-5; D gene unclear. Germline lookup yields CDR1 SGHVS and CDR2 FNYEAQ. The CDR3 has 13 residues. Trimming stripped 1 base from V and 3 bases from J, with 4 bases between. The chain's CDR3 is CASSLGYNQPQHF. CDR3 nucleotide sequence: TGTGCCAGCAGCTTAGGGTACAATCAGCCCCAGCATTTT. The full variable domain, its missing parts supplied by reference TRBV7-6 and TRBJ1-5, is GAGVSQSPRYKVTKRGQDVALRCDPISGHVSLYWYRQALGQGPEFLTYFNYEAQQDKSGLPNDRFSAERPEGSISTLTIQRTEQRDSAMYRCASSLGYNQPQHFGDGTRLSIL.

The CDR3 spells CASRQGPYEQYF. Written as DNA, the CDR3 is TGTGCCAGTAGACAGGGACCCTACGAGCAGTACTTC. The chain has TRBV19 and TRBJ2-7; a possible D gene is TRBD1 (6 bases). Germline CDR1 reads LNHDA; CDR2 reads SQIVND (reference sequence). Trimming removed 6 bases from V and 2 bases from J, with 8 bases in between. The CDR3 totals 12 residues.

The genes are TRBV29-1 and TRBJ2-3; 7 bases agree with TRBD1. The CDR3 covers 13 residues. CDR1 is SQVTM, CDR2 ANQGSEA, per germline. V was clipped by 8 bases and J by 2 bases; unmatched bases: 7. This CDR3 reads CSLTTGLTDTQYF. The CDR3 DNA reads as TGCAGCCTGACGACAGGGCTCACAGATACGCAGTATTTT.

The V gene is TRBV5-6, the J gene TRBJ2-7, with TRBD2 matching over 7 bases. This CDR3 is built from 15 residues. Germline CDR1 reads SGHDT; CDR2 reads YYEEEE. The V gene end was trimmed by 3 bases and the J gene end by 0 bases; junction bases not matched to a gene: 6. The CDR3 region has the DNA TGTGCCAGCAGCTCAGGACTAGTTCTCTCCTACGAGCAGTACTTC. This encodes CASSSGLVLSYEQYF.

The genes are TRBV18 and TRBJ2-7; TRBD1 matches 7 bases. The CDR3 spans 13 residues. CDR1 and CDR2 (germline): KGHSH, LQKENI. Trimming cost V 2 bases and J 5 bases; bases outside gene matches: 3. The CDR3 region has the DNA TGTGCCAGCTCACCAGACAGGGACCACGAGCAGTACTTC. Amino acid sequence: CASSPDRDHEQYF. Based on the CDR3 plus reference TRBV18 and TRBJ2-7, the full variable domain is NAGVMQNPRHLVRRRGQEARLRCSPMKGHSHVYWYRQLPEEGLKFMVYLQKENIIDESGMPKERFSAEFPKEGPSILRIQQVVRGDSAAYFCASSPDRDHEQYFGPGTRLTVT.

The rearrangement links TRBV7-8 to TRBJ1-6; TRBD1 is a possible D gene (5 bases). In germline, CDR1 is SGHVS, CDR2 FQNEAQ. Trimming removed 1 base from V and 7 bases from J, with 8 bases in between. The CDR3 has 14 amino acids. The CDR3 DNA follows: TGTGCCAGCAGCTTAGTCGCAGGGAATTCACCCCTCCACTTT. The encoded protein is CASSLVAGNSPLHF. Looking up the rest from reference TRBV7-8 and TRBJ1-6 gives the full variable domain: GAGVSQSPRYKVAKRGQDVALRCDPISGHVSLFWYQQALGQGPEFLTYFQNEAQLDKSGLPSDRFFAERPEGSVSTLKIQRTQQEDSAVYLCASSLVAGNSPLHFGNGTRLTVT.

V usage is TRBV7-2 and J usage is TRBJ1-5; perhaps TRBD1 as D (5 bases). V was pared by 5 bases and J by 6 bases, with 17 bases between. The CDR3 length is 15 residues. Germline lookup yields CDR1 SGHTA and CDR2 FQGNSA. CDR3 in amino acids: CASSPPGVIGQPQHF. The CDR3 nucleotides are TGTGCCAGCAGCCCCCCGGGGGTAATAGGTCAGCCCCAGCATTTT.

The chain has TRBV7-9 and TRBJ2-7; D is tentatively TRBD1 or TRBD2 (6 bases each). The CDR3 runs 17 residues. The V and J ends lost 1 base and 2 bases respectively, with 18 bases between them. Germline V lookup: CDR1 SEHNR, CDR2 FQNEAQ (reference sequence). CDR3 amino acids: CASSLVSGASETYEQYF. In nucleotides, the CDR3 is TGTGCCAGCAGCTTAGTGTCGGGGGCTAGCGAAACCTACGAGCAGTACTTC.

This clone was counted once. V usage is TRBV7-9 and J usage is TRBJ2-1; 7 bases map to TRBD2. Germline V CDR1 and CDR2: SEHNR, FQNEAQ (reference sequence). V was pared by 5 bases and J by 8 bases, with 15 bases of the junction left unmatched. This CDR3 has 16 amino acids. The CDR3 bases are TGTGCCAGCAGCGGCCTGGACGGGAGGAAGTGGGATGAGCAGTTCTTC. Translated: CASSGLDGRKWDEQFF.

This clone was observed once. The chain employs TRBV18 and TRBJ1-5, with D perhaps TRBD1 (6 bases). The CDR3 contains 15 residues. V shed 3 bases and J shed 4 bases, with 13 bases lying between them. Germline CDR1 is KGHSH and CDR2 is LQKENI. CDR3 nucleotides: TGTGCCAGCTCACCCTTGGGGGGGACAAATCAGCCCCAGCATTTT. It is translated as CASSPLGGTNQPQHF.

The rearrangement links TRBV28 to TRBJ2-2, with 8 bases fitting TRBD1. V lost 3 bases to trimming and J lost 5 bases; unmatched junction nucleotides: 8. The CDR3 totals 16 residues. From germline, CDR1 is MDHEN and CDR2 SYDVKM. In DNA form, the CDR3 reads TGTGCCAGCAGTTTTTCGGACAGGGAATGGACCGGGGAGCTGTTTTTT. Its translation is CASSFSDREWTGELFF. The variable domain in full, completed from reference TRBV28 and TRBJ2-2, reads DVKVTQSSRYLVKRTGEKVFLECVQDMDHENMFWYRQDPGLGLRLIYFSYDVKMKEKGDIPEGYSVSREKKERFSLILESASTNQTSMYLCASSFSDREWTGELFFGEGSRLTVL.

This clone occurred once. V and J are TRBV28 and TRBJ2-5; D possibly matches TRBD1 or TRBD2 (5 bases each). With the DNA end fitting TRBJ2-7 better, the J assignment may be wrong. This CDR3 contains 14 residues. The germline V gene has CDR1 MDHEN and CDR2 SYDVKM. CDR3 in amino acids: CASSFLLGRREQYF. As DNA, the CDR3 is TGTGCCAGCAGTTTCCTGCTGGGACGACGCGAGCAGTACTTC.